This is a list of T cell receptor beta chains from one sample in a study of shared clonotypes between healthy human individuals. Clones were read by immunoSEQ multiplex PCR, and TCRdb kept only the in-frame ones, dropping some. The sample includes roughly 1,100,000 clones, approximately 76% of them seen just once. Input material: memory CD4+ T cells sorted from blood. The receptors were gathered from a man aged 18-30 years in good health. The CDR3 runs from the conserved cysteine through the conserved F or W. A D gene is named only where the DNA matches it firmly.

V,J,length,D,DNA,CDR3
TRBV18,TRBJ2-5,15,-,TGTGCCAGCTCACCCTTAGGAGGGCCCCAAGAGACCCAGTACTTC,CASSPLGGPQETQYF
TRBV9,TRBJ2-1,19,TRBD1,TGTGCCAGCAGCGTAGCTCCGTCTTCCGGGACAGCGAAATACAATGAGCAGTTCTTC,CASSVAPSSGTAKYNEQFF
TRBV28,TRBJ2-7,13,TRBD2,TGTGCCAGCAGTAGCGGGGGTTCCTACGAGCAGTACTTC,CASSSGGSYEQYF
TRBV5-1,TRBJ1-3,14,-,TGCGCCAGCCGTGACAGTGCCTCTGGAAACACCATATATTTT,CASRDSASGNTIYF
TRBV18,TRBJ1-1,16,-,TGTGCCAGCTCACCACTAGAGGGCAGGAGTGCCACTGAAGCTTTCTTT,CASSPLEGRSATEAFF
TRBV18,TRBJ2-2,16,-,TGTGCCAGCTCACGGTTGCGGGACAGCAACACCGGGGAGCTGTTTTTT,CASSRLRDSNTGELFF
TRBV7-9,TRBJ1-2,15,TRBD1,TGTGCCAGCAGCCCCTCCGGGGCAGGGGGGACGGGCTACACCTTC,CASSPSGAGGTGYTF
TRBV5-1,TRBJ1-1,14,-,TGCGCCAGCAGCTCGGGACGTTTTAACACTGAAGCTTTCTTT,CASSSGRFNTEAFF
TRBV5-5,TRBJ1-1,15,TRBD1,TGTGCCAGCAGCTTGGGATTCCGGGACAGGGAATCTGCTTTCTTT,CASSLGFRDRESAFF
TRBV19,TRBJ2-7,14,-,TGTGCCAGTAGTATGCCGGGAGAGATCTACGAGCAGTACTTC,CASSMPGEIYEQYF
TRBV19,TRBJ1-5,16,-,TGTGCCAGTAGTATAGAGGTCCAGTATAGCAATCAGCCCCAGCATTTT,CASSIEVQYSNQPQHF
TRBV5-1,TRBJ2-1,15,TRBD1,TGCGCCAGCAGCTTGGCACTGGGGACAGCCAATGAGCAGTTCTTC,CASSLALGTANEQFF
TRBV5-1,TRBJ2-5,16,-,TGCGCCAGCAGCCCACCTACGGGGTCTAGTGGAGAGACCCAGTACTTC,CASSPPTGSSGETQYF
TRBV9,TRBJ1-1,15,-,TGTGCCAGCAGCGTAGATAGGGATCTGGTTTCTGAAGCTTTCTTT,CASSVDRDLVSEAFF
TRBV6-4,TRBJ1-1,15,-,TGTGCCAGCAGACAGGATTTTTTTGGTAGTACTGAAGCTTTCTTT,CASRQDFFGSTEAFF
TRBV28,TRBJ2-5,17,-,TGTGCCAGCAGGAAACAAGGCCCTCCAGGGCTCCAAGAGACCCAGTACTTC,CASRKQGPPGLQETQYF
TRBV29-1,TRBJ1-1,14,-,TGCAGCGTTGCGGGAATTCAGGCGAACACTGAAGCTTTCTTT,CSVAGIQANTEAFF
TRBV2,TRBJ2-7,14,-,TGTGCCAGCAGTGAAATGGCCCGATTCGAGGAGCAGTACTTC,CASSEMARFEEQYF
TRBV20-1,TRBJ1-2,11,-,TGCAGTGCCAAAACCCAGGGGGGCTACACCTTC,CSAKTQGGYTF
TRBV7-2,TRBJ1-1,14,-,TGTGCCAGCAGCCTTGTCAGGGTGAACACTGAAGCTTTCTTT,CASSLVRVNTEAFF
TRBV4-3,TRBJ2-2,16,-,TGCGCCAGCAGCCAAGTCCGTTCTAGAGGCACCGGGGAGCTGTTTTTT,CASSQVRSRGTGELFF
TRBV19,TRBJ2-5,13,-,TGTGCCAGTAGTATAGGAGTCCAAGAGACCCAGTACTTC,CASSIGVQETQYF